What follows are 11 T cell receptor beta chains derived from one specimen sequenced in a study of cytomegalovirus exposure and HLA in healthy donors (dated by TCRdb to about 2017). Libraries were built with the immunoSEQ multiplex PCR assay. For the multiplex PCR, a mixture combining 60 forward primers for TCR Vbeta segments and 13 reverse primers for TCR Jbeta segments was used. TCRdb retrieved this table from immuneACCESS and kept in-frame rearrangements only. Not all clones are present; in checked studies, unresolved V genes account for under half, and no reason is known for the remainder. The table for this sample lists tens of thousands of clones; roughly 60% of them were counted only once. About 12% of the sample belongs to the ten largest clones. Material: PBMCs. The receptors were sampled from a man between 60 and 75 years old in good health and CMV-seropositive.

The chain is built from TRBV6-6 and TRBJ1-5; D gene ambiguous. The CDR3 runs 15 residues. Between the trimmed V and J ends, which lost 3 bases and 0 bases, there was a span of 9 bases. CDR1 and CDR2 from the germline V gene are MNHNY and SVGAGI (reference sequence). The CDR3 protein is CASSYQQISNQPQHF. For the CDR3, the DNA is TGTGCCAGCAGTTATCAACAGATTAGCAATCAGCCCCAGCATTTT.

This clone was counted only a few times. This CDR3 is CASSLELAGAETQYF. The CDR3 nucleotides read TGTGCCAGCAGCTTAGAACTAGCGGGAGCAGAGACCCAGTACTTC. The chain combines TRBV11-2 with TRBJ2-5; 11 nucleotides agree with TRBD2. V dropped 0 bases and J dropped 4; count of bases not matched to a gene: 1. CDR3 length: 15 amino acids. Per germline, CDR1 SGHAT and CDR2 FQNNGV. Complete variable domain (other parts from reference TRBV11-2 and TRBJ2-5): EAGVAQSPRYKIIEKRQSVAFWCNPISGHATLYWYQQILGQGPKLLIQFQNNGVVDDSQLPKDRFSAERLKGVDSTLKIQPAKLEDSAVYLCASSLELAGAETQYFGPGTRLLVL.

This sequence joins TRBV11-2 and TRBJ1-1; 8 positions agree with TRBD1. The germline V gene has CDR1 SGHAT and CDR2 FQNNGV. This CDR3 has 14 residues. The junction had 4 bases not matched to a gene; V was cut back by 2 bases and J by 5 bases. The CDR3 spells CASSLNRGGTEAFF. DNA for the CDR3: TGTGCCAGCAGCTTAAACAGGGGGGGGACTGAAGCTTTCTTT.

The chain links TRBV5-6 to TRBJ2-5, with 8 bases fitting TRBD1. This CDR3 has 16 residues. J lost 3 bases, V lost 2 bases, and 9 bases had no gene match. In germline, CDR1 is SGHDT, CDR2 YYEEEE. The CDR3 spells CASSFSRTGTKETQYF. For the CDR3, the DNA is TGTGCCAGCAGCTTCTCCCGGACAGGGACGAAAGAGACCCAGTACTTC.

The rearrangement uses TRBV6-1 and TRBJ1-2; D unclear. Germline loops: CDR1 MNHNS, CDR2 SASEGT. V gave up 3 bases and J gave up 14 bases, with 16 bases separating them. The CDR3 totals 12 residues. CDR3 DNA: TGTGCCAGCAGTGAGTGGGCCCAGACTACAACCTTC. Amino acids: CASSEWAQTTTF.

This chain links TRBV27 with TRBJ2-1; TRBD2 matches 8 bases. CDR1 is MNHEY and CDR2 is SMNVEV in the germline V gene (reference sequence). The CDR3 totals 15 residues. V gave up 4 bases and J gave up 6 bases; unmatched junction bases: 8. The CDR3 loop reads CASSSLAEVSNEQFF. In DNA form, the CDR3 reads TGTGCCAGCAGTTCACTAGCGGAAGTGTCCAATGAGCAGTTCTTC.

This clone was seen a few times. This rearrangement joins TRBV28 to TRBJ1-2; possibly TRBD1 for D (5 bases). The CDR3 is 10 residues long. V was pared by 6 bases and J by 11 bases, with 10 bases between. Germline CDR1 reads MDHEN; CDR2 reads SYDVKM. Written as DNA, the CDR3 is TGTGCCAGCAGGTTCAGGGAATACACCTTC. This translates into CASRFREYTF.

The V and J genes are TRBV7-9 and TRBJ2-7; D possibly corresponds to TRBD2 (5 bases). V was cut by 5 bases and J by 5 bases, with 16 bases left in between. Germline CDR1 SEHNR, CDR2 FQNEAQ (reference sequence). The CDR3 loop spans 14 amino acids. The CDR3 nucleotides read TGTGCCAGCAGCGCTAGCCCGAATCACGACGAGCAGTACTTC. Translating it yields CASSASPNHDEQYF.

This CDR3 reads CSAILVRTGFYEQYF. CDR3 in DNA: TGCAGCGCTATACTGGTACGGACAGGGTTTTACGAGCAGTACTTC. The chain joins TRBV29-1 to TRBJ2-7; 8 nucleotides line up with TRBD1. The CDR3 sequence is 15 residues long. J gave up 4 bases and V 7 bases, and 15 bases lay outside the gene matches. Germline V gene sequence: CDR1 SQVTM, CDR2 ANQGSEA.

CDR3 loop: CASSLKGGETQYF. Written as DNA, the CDR3 is TGTGCCAGCAGCTTAAAGGGAGGGGAGACCCAGTACTTC. The rearrangement uses TRBV11-2 and TRBJ2-5, with TRBD2 matching over 7 bases. The CDR3 has 13 amino acids. Germline V gene data show CDR1 as SGHAT and CDR2 as FQNNGV. V dropped 2 bases and J dropped 5; count of bases not matched to a gene: 2. Complete variable domain (other parts from reference TRBV11-2 and TRBJ2-5): EAGVAQSPRYKIIEKRQSVAFWCNPISGHATLYWYQQILGQGPKLLIQFQNNGVVDDSQLPKDRFSAERLKGVDSTLKIQPAKLEDSAVYLCASSLKGGETQYFGPGTRLLVL.

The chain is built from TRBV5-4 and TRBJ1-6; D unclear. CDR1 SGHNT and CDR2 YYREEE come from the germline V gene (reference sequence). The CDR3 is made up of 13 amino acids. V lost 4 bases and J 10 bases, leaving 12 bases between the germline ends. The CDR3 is CASSPPGGSPLHF. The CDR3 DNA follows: TGTGCCAGCAGCCCCCCGGGTGGGTCACCCCTCCACTTT. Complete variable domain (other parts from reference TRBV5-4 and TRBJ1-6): ETGVTQSPTHLIKTRGQQVTLRCSSQSGHNTVSWYQQALGQGPQFIFQYYREEENGRGNFPPRFSGLQFPNYSSELNVNALELDDSALYLCASSPPGGSPLHFGNGTRLTVT.